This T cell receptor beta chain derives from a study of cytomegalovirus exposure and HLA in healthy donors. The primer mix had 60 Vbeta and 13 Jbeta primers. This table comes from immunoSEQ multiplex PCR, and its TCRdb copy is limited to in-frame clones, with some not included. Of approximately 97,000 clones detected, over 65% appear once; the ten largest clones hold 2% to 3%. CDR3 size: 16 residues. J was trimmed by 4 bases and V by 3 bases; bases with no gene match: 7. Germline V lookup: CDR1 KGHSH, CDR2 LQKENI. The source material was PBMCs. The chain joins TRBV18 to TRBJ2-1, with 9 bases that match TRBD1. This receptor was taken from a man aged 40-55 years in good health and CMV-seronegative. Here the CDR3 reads CASSPRGQGYYNEQFF. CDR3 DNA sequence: TGTGCCAGCTCACCGCGAGGACAGGGGTATTACAATGAGCAGTTCTTC.